This T cell receptor (beta chain) derives from a study of blood T cell repertoires in COVID-19. Study summary: The samples span acute and convalescent COVID-19 from the United States, Italy and Spain.

In the authors' workflow: Quantification of nucleated cells was approximated via reference gene primer amplification. Clones were sequenced by immunoSEQ multiplex PCR, and TCRdb holds only the in-frame ones, with some missing. That table gives V, J and clone size, and the DNA gave D and trimming. Here the sample spans around 320,000 clones, roughly 88% being singletons. Trimming at V came to 11 bases and at J to 0 bases, leaving 11 bases not matched to a gene. Germline CDR1 is MDHEN and CDR2 is SYDVKM. This CDR3 contains 15 residues. V is TRBV28 and J is TRBJ2-3; 7 bases map to TRBD1. Sequencing used peripheral blood. The clonotype comes from a woman in her 30s who had recovered from COVID-19. The CDR3 reads CASEPQGFSTDTQYF. Written as DNA, the CDR3 is TGTGCCTCCGAACCACAGGGGTTTAGCACAGATACGCAGTATTTT.